These T cell receptor beta chains were read from a single sample in a study of T-cell memory formation after mild COVID-19. MiXCR, applied by TCRdb to the 5' RACE reads, yields one record per CDR3 protein. The sample includes about half a million distinct CDR3 sequences, roughly 18% of them seen just once. What was sequenced was PBMCs or a T cell subset sorted from them (not recorded which). These receptors were obtained from an adult woman who had mild COVID-19 (a few samples of this study predate the infection). Cell type and time point are not known. Both conserved end residues are part of each CDR3. The order of the fields is CDR3 length, V gene, CDR3 protein.

16 TRBV7-2 CASSLGTSGGQKTQYF
17 TRBV9 CASSVGTSGRSYNEQFF
14 TRBV6-5 CASSPAGTSRGVVF
16 TRBV4-3 CASSRTQGGAYNEQFF
14 TRBV27 CASSLARMNTEAFF
15 TRBV12-3/TRBV12-4 CASSLTDHSNQPQHF
12 TRBV12-3/TRBV12-4 CATGQQRSEAFF
16 TRBV12-3/TRBV12-4 CASSLFRDRGRETQYF
15 TRBV6-1 CASSDPAVSTDTQYF
15 TRBV7-2 CASSLRPSRTETQYF
14 TRBV5-1 CASSFTERSYEQYF
16 TRBV18 CASSPLQGAMTDTQYF
16 TRBV5-1 CASSTDPGGTNTEAFF
13 TRBV29-1 CSATADLSYEQYF
14 TRBV6-6 CASSPPLTSQPQHF
17 TRBV15 CATSSLLSGSSPDTQYF
16 TRBV5-4 CASSLDSRGMIYEQYF
13 TRBV20-1 CSAKTGIIETQYF
15 TRBV4-2 CASSRRTGGSDEQYF
16 TRBV5-1 CASSTPGTSEKETQYF
17 TRBV4-3 CASSQDRAGGPHNEQFF
17 TRBV11-1 CASSPLKGQGSTGELFF
13 TRBV20-1 CSASLPQRDGYTF
14 TRBV6-2/TRBV6-3 CASSYGLDYNEQFF
19 TRBV5-1 CASSPVGVQGRNYNSPLHF
17 TRBV4-2 CASSQEGGIALVETQYF
19 TRBV7-2 CASSLVWLAGGAGTDTQYF
14 TRBV7-2 CASSLTSGDHEQFF
15 TRBV12-3/TRBV12-4 CASSSPGQGYYGYTF
15 TRBV14 CASSQEAGRSYEQYF
14 TRBV12-3/TRBV12-4 CASSLTEGAQPQHF
14 TRBV5-1 CASSSDGTGYEQYF
17 TRBV6-5 CASSLNDRGTNTGELFF
18 TRBV7-9 CASSLVGQGGLGFYEQYF
12 TRBV20-1 CSAMGLDQPQHF
13 TRBV11-2 CASSFRYIGELFF
11 TRBV6-2/TRBV6-3 CASSKGGAAFF
15 TRBV9 CASSVAGDATDTQYF
12 TRBV12-3/TRBV12-4 CASNQAYNEQFF
13 TRBV6-5 CASSSGTGFEQYF
13 TRBV7-6 CASAFTSYSPLHF
17 TRBV4-1 CASSLSWTGGAIDEQYF
11 TRBV29-1 CSVDRWGPTFF
14 TRBV7-2 CASSSSRGPHEQYF
15 TRBV19 CASSMTGEVWEKLFF